These 10 T cell receptor beta chains originate from one sample sequenced in a study of blood T cell repertoires in COVID-19. Libraries were prepared by immunoSEQ multiplex PCR; TCRdb keeps only in-frame clonotypes and omits some of them. The sample includes some 240,000 clones, roughly 90% of them seen just once. Specimen: peripheral blood. These TCRs come from a woman aged 55-69 years with COVID-19, enrolled during active disease.

This clone was found once. The rearrangement joins TRBV4-2 to TRBJ2-7; perhaps TRBD2 as D (5 bases). V gave up 10 bases and J gave up 0 bases, with 16 bases separating them. The CDR3 loop spans 14 amino acids. Germline V gene lookup returns CDR1 LGHNA and CDR2 YNFKEQ. The CDR3 region is CATRRGQTSYEQYF. The CDR3 nucleotides read TGTGCCACCCGCCGAGGGCAGACCTCCTACGAGCAGTACTTC.

The chain is built from TRBV24-1 and TRBJ2-1, with a weak D call TRBD2 (5 bases). Per germline, CDR1 KGHDR and CDR2 SFDVKD. The CDR3 runs 15 residues. Trimming took 4 bases from V and 12 from J, leaving 21 bases between them. The CDR3, as DNA: TGTGCCACCAGTGACGACGCTCAAAGCGTCCGGGGGCAGTTCTTC. Translated, it gives CATSDDAQSVRGQFF.

In its sample, this clone was seen once. The chain couples TRBV27 to TRBJ2-5, with 9 bases that match TRBD1. The V segment lost 8 bases and the J segment 3 bases; nucleotides outside the gene matches: 4. Germline lookup yields CDR1 MNHEY and CDR2 SMNVEV (reference sequence). The CDR3 runs to 13 residues. The CDR3: CASRQGEKETQYF. The CDR3 nucleotides are TGTGCCAGCCGACAGGGGGAGAAAGAGACCCAGTACTTC.

In this sample, this clone turned up a few times. The CDR3 here is CASSPTGFSGNTIYF. The CDR3 nucleotides are TGTGCCAGCAGCCCCACAGGGTTCTCTGGAAACACCATATATTTT. The chain has TRBV9 and TRBJ1-3; D is possibly TRBD1 (6 bases). The germline CDR1 and CDR2 sequences are SGDLS and YYNGEE. The V end was cut by 4 bases, the J end by 0 bases, with 11 bases between. CDR3 length: 15 amino acids.

The chain recombines TRBV7-2 with TRBJ1-3, with a tentative D call TRBD1 (5 bases). The CDR3 is 15 residues long. V gave up 2 bases and J gave up 8 bases, with 16 bases separating them. Germline CDR1 and CDR2: SGHTA and FQGNSA. CDR3 amino acids: CASSLLSGAGYTIYF. Here the CDR3 DNA reads TGTGCCAGCAGCTTATTGTCTGGGGCTGGGTACACCATATATTTT.

The chain recombines TRBV6-5 with TRBJ1-2; D possibly corresponds to TRBD1 (5 bases). The CDR3 length is 11 residues. V lost 8 bases to trimming and J lost 3 bases, with 7 bases between them. Germline assignment: CDR1 MNHEY and CDR2 SVGAGI. CDR3 in DNA: TGTGCCAGCCGGGGGGACTATGGCTACACCTTC. Translating it yields CASRGDYGYTF.

The V and J genes are TRBV15 and TRBJ2-3, with 9 nucleotides matching TRBD1. This CDR3 has 16 amino acids. After removal of 1 base from V and 5 bases from J, the junction contained 7 bases not matched to a gene. In germline, CDR1 is LNHNV, CDR2 YYDKDF (reference sequence). The CDR3 DNA reads TGTGCCACCAGCAGAGGAAAGACAGGGGGGGAAGATACGCAGTATTTT. Its translation is CATSRGKTGGEDTQYF.

The rearrangement joins TRBV19 to TRBJ2-3; D is unclear. The CDR3 extends over 16 amino acids. Germline loops: CDR1 LNHDA, CDR2 SQIVND (reference sequence). Trimming took off 5 bases at V and 2 bases at J, with 17 bases between the two ends. The CDR3 is CASSSPPGRITDTQYF. The CDR3 DNA sequence: TGTGCCAGTAGTTCCCCCCCAGGTAGGATCACAGATACGCAGTATTTT.

The chain carries TRBV30 and TRBJ1-5; D not resolved. Deletions cut 0 bases from V and 12 bases from J, with 12 bases between. The germline CDR1 and CDR2 sequences are GTSNPN and SVGIG (reference sequence). This CDR3 contains 12 residues. The CDR3 reads CAWSVGPGDQHF. CDR3 in DNA: TGTGCCTGGAGTGTTGGGCCAGGCGACCAGCATTTT. Full variable domain (outside the CDR3, taken from reference TRBV30 and TRBJ1-5): SQTIHQWPATLVQPVGSPLSLECTVEGTSNPNLYWYRQAAGRGLQLLFYSVGIGQISSEVPQNLSASRPQDRQFILSSKKLLLSDSGFYLCAWSVGPGDQHFGDGTRLSIL.

This sequence joins TRBV4-3 and TRBJ1-2; D remains unclear. Trimming cost V 2 bases and J 8 bases, with 9 bases left between them. The germline gives CDR1 LGHNA, CDR2 YSLEER. This CDR3 comprises 12 residues. CDR3 DNA sequence: TGCGCCAGCAGCCAACCCGGGTGGGGCTACACCTTC. This gives the protein CASSQPGWGYTF.